This T cell receptor beta chain is drawn from a study of technical replicates of blood from a handful of donors. The CDR3 sequence is 13 residues long. Looked up from germline, CDR1 is GTSNPN and CDR2 is SVGIG (reference sequence). V lost 5 bases and J lost 6; bases outside the gene matches: 9. Measured with immunoSEQ multiplex PCR; TCRdb has only the in-frame clones, and not every one. The sample carries about 75,000 clones, 90% to 95% recorded once. This sequence was found in a human donor in good health. Some clones in this sample may be carry-over from other donors' samples. Input material: PBMCs. The V call is TRBV30, the J call TRBJ1-1, with 7 bases that match TRBD1. The CDR3 DNA is TGTGCCTGGGCACTCACAGGGGAGGCTGAAGCTTTCTTT. Protein sequence: CAWALTGEAEAFF.